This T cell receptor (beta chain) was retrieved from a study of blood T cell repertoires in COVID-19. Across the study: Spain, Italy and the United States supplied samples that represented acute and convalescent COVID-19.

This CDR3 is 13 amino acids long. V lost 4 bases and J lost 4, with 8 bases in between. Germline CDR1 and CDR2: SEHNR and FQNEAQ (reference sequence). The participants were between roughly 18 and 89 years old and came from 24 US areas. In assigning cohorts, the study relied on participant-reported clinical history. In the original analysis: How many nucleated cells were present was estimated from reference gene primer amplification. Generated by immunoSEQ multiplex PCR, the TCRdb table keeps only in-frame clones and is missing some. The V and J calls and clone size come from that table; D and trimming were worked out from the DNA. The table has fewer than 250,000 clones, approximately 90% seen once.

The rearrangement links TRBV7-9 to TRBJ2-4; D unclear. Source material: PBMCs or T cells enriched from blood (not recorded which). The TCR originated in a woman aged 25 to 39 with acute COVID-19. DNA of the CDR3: TGTGCCAGCAGCTCGCCTCGGAAAAACATTCAGTACTTC. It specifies CASSSPRKNIQYF.